These 20 T cell receptor beta chains were all obtained from the same sample, sequenced in a study of shared clonotypes between healthy human individuals. TCRdb's table, derived via immunoSEQ multiplex PCR, lists solely in-frame clones and lacks some. The table shows 700,000 or so clones, with about two thirds occurring only once. The sample consisted of memory CD4+ T cells sorted from blood. Specified subset: CD45RA-negative fraction. The receptors come from a woman in her twenties or thirties in good health.

The genes are TRBV7-9 and TRBJ2-3; perhaps TRBD2 as D (5 bases). Trimming removed 2 bases at V and 3 bases at J, with 15 bases between. CDR1 and CDR2 from the germline V gene are SEHNR and FQNEAQ (reference sequence). The CDR3 sequence is 16 residues long. The CDR3: CASSLIGGSGTDTQYF. The CDR3 DNA follows: TGTGCCAGCAGCTTAATCGGCGGGTCGGGAACAGATACGCAGTATTTT.

This chain links TRBV6-5 with TRBJ2-5; no clear D. V lost 2 bases and J 0 bases, leaving 7 bases between the germline ends. Germline V gene sequence: CDR1 MNHEY, CDR2 SVGAGI. This CDR3 contains 14 residues. The CDR3: CASSYDPYQETQYF. The CDR3 DNA follows: TGTGCCAGCAGTTACGACCCGTACCAAGAGACCCAGTACTTC.

This clone was seen once. The chain combines TRBV6-1 with TRBJ2-3; 7 bases are a match to TRBD2. The V and J ends lost 11 bases and 4 bases, in that order; junction bases with no gene match: 12. Germline V gene data show CDR1 as MNHNS and CDR2 as SASEGT. The CDR3 is made up of 14 amino acids. The CDR3 spells CAGGGFRAPDTQYF. DNA of the CDR3: TGTGCCGGGGGGGGTTTTAGGGCCCCAGATACGCAGTATTTT.

V gene TRBV7-3 combines with J gene TRBJ2-2; TRBD2 matches 13 bases. The CDR3 sequence is 15 residues long. Germline lookup yields CDR1 SGHTA and CDR2 FQGTGA. V lost 6 bases to trimming and J lost 7 bases; unmatched junction nucleotides: 5. CDR3 sequence: CASSLGLAGVGELFF. CDR3 in DNA: TGTGCCAGCAGTCTTGGACTAGCGGGAGTCGGGGAGCTGTTTTTT.

The V gene is TRBV15, the J gene TRBJ2-1, with D unresolved. The CDR3 contains 13 residues. Trimming removed 1 base from V and 8 bases from J, with 9 bases in between. The germline V gene has CDR1 LNHNV and CDR2 YYDKDF (reference sequence). The CDR3 loop is CATSRVPVDEQFF. CDR3 in DNA: TGTGCCACCAGCAGAGTCCCTGTCGATGAGCAGTTCTTC. Variable domain in full (rest from reference TRBV15 and TRBJ2-1): DAMVIQNPRYQVTQFGKPVTLSCSQTLNHNVMYWYQQKSSQAPKLLFHYYDKDFNNEADTPDNFQSRRPNTSFCFLDIRSPGLGDTAMYLCATSRVPVDEQFFGPGTRLTVL.

This clone was counted at least ten times. The chain has TRBV5-1 and TRBJ2-2; D is uncertain. CDR1 SGHRS and CDR2 YFSETQ come from the germline V gene. This CDR3 region has 12 residues. Trimming took 4 bases from V and 3 from J, leaving 4 bases between them. CDR3 nucleotide sequence: TGCGCCAGCAGCGTTGACACCGGGGAGCTGTTTTTT. It yields the protein CASSVDTGELFF. Supplemented by reference TRBV5-1 and TRBJ2-2, the full variable domain reads KAGVTQTPRYLIKTRGQQVTLSCSPISGHRSVSWYQQTPGQGLQFLFEYFSETQRNKGNFPGRFSGRQFSNSRSEMNVSTLELGDSALYLCASSVDTGELFFGEGSRLTVL.

This clone has more than one count but fewer than ten. With a much larger clone just one base away, this may be a read error. In DNA form, the CDR3 reads TGTGCCAGCAGTCCTTGGACAGCGAACACTGAAGCTTTCTTT. Amino acids: CASSPWTANTEAFF. The V gene is TRBV2, the J gene TRBJ1-1; the D gene is possibly TRBD1 (6 bases). Germline V gene data show CDR1 as SNHLY and CDR2 as FYNNEI. The CDR3 is 14 residues long. The germline V and J ends were trimmed by 5 bases and 1 base, with 11 bases remaining between them.

The chain joins TRBV5-6 to TRBJ2-7; D remains ambiguous. Germline-derived CDR1 and CDR2 are SGHDT and YYEEEE. With 0 bases removed from V and 1 base from J, the gap between germline ends came to 14 bases. The CDR3 runs 16 residues. DNA of the CDR3: TGTGCCAGCAGCTTGGGGTTGGAGCGCAAATCCTACGAGCAGTACTTC. Translated, it gives CASSLGLERKSYEQYF.

The chain combines TRBV6-1 with TRBJ2-3; maybe TRBD1 (5 bases). CDR1 and CDR2 from the germline V gene are MNHNS and SASEGT. CDR3 length: 16 residues. The germline V and J ends were trimmed by 4 bases and 1 base, with 15 bases remaining between them. The CDR3 DNA follows: TGTGCCAGCAGTGCGATTTGGGGCGTCCGCACAGATACGCAGTATTTT. Translation: CASSAIWGVRTDTQYF.

This chain joins TRBV4-1 and TRBJ2-7; D is perhaps TRBD1 (6 bases). Trimming cost V 0 bases and J 7 bases, with 13 bases left between them. This CDR3 has 14 residues. Germline lookup yields CDR1 MGHRA and CDR2 YSYEKL. CDR3 bases: TGCGCCAGCAGCCAAGATTCCGGCAGGGGAGAGCAGTACTTC. This sequence encodes CASSQDSGRGEQYF.

This chain joins TRBV7-3 and TRBJ2-1; a possible D gene is TRBD2 (6 bases). The CDR3 loop spans 15 amino acids. Germline V lookup: CDR1 SGHTA, CDR2 FQGTGA. Trimming took off 4 bases at V and 3 bases at J, with 13 bases between the two ends. The CDR3 coding sequence is TGTGCCAGCAGCTGGAGCGGAGGGGACTACAATGAGCAGTTCTTC. Protein sequence: CASSWSGGDYNEQFF.

This clone was found many times. J is TRBJ2-7 and V is TRBV6-1; tentatively, D is TRBD1 (5 bases). Germline loops: CDR1 MNHNS, CDR2 SASEGT. The CDR3 is 17 amino acids. V lost 2 bases to trimming and J lost 0 bases, with 17 bases between them. The CDR3 DNA sequence: TGTGCCAGCAGTGAATATTTTCGGGCAGGGCGCTCCTACGAGCAGTACTTC. It is translated as CASSEYFRAGRSYEQYF.

This clone was detected ten times or more. V and J are TRBV27 and TRBJ1-1, with 8 bases fitting TRBD1. Germline V gene sequence: CDR1 MNHEY, CDR2 SMNVEV (reference sequence). This CDR3 is built from 15 residues. The trim removed 3 bases at V and 4 bases at J, leaving 7 bases unmatched. Here the CDR3 DNA reads TGTGCCAGCAGTTTGACAGGGGAAGTTGTCACTGAAGCTTTCTTT. This sequence encodes CASSLTGEVVTEAFF.

In its sample, this clone was seen a few times. The J gene is TRBJ1-2, the V gene TRBV30; D gene ambiguous. CDR3 length: 14 residues. Germline-derived CDR1 and CDR2 are GTSNPN and SVGIG (reference sequence). The V gene lost 0 bases and the J gene lost 2 bases, with 10 bases spanning the gap. The CDR3 region has the DNA TGTGCCTGGAGTGTACGTGTGAGGAACTATGGCTACACCTTC. As protein: CAWSVRVRNYGYTF. Variable domain in full (rest from reference TRBV30 and TRBJ1-2): SQTIHQWPATLVQPVGSPLSLECTVEGTSNPNLYWYRQAAGRGLQLLFYSVGIGQISSEVPQNLSASRPQDRQFILSSKKLLLSDSGFYLCAWSVRVRNYGYTFGSGTRLTVV.

This chain links TRBV28 with TRBJ2-2; D is unclear. In germline, CDR1 is MDHEN, CDR2 SYDVKM. V was pared by 3 bases and J by 6 bases, with 11 bases between. The CDR3 runs to 14 residues. The CDR3 DNA sequence: TGTGCCAGCAGTTTTTTTTGGGATTCCGGGGAGCTGTTTTTT. This codes for CASSFFWDSGELFF.

This clone has only one observation. The genes are TRBV7-6 and TRBJ2-7; 11 bases agree with TRBD2. The germline gives CDR1 SGHVS, CDR2 FNYEAQ. The CDR3 is 17 amino acids. Losses at the gene ends were 2 bases for V and 6 bases for J; bases not matched to a gene: 12. This CDR3 reads CASSLNWGAGTSGEQYF. The DNA for the CDR3 is TGTGCCAGCAGCTTAAATTGGGGGGCCGGGACTAGCGGCGAGCAGTACTTC.

The CDR3 region is CASSRGLAPTGELFF. As DNA, the CDR3 is TGTGCCAGCAGCAGGGGACTAGCGCCTACCGGGGAGCTGTTTTTT. This rearrangement joins TRBV5-4 to TRBJ2-2; TRBD2 agrees at 10 bases. The CDR3 extends over 15 amino acids. Germline CDR1 reads SGHNT; CDR2 reads YYREEE (reference sequence). J gave up 5 bases and V 4 bases, and 5 bases lay outside the gene matches.

The genes are TRBV7-7 and TRBJ2-1, with TRBD2 matching 12 bases. V lost 5 bases, J lost 9 bases, and 8 bases stayed unmatched. Germline CDR1 is SSHAT and CDR2 is FNYEAQ (reference sequence). CDR3 length: 15 amino acids. The CDR3 region is CASSPWTSGIGEQFF. The CDR3 region has the DNA TGTGCCAGCAGCCCCTGGACTAGCGGGATCGGTGAGCAGTTCTTC. The full variable domain, in which reference TRBV7-7 and TRBJ2-1 provide the parts outside the CDR3, is GAGVSQSPRYKVTKRGQDVTLRCDPISSHATLYWYQQALGQGPEFLTYFNYEAQPDKSGLPSDRFSAERPEGSISTLTIQRTEQRDSAMYRCASSPWTSGIGEQFFGPGTRLTVL.

The V call is TRBV7-3, the J call TRBJ2-5, with 7 bases fitting TRBD2. V lost 3 bases and J lost 4; bases outside the gene matches: 2. The CDR3 covers 13 residues. Germline V gene lookup returns CDR1 SGHTA and CDR2 FQGTGA. The CDR3 nucleotides read TGTGCCAGCAGCTTCGGACTAGGAGAGACCCAGTACTTC. Translated, it gives CASSFGLGETQYF.

In its sample, this clone was seen once. This chain joins TRBV7-3 and TRBJ2-2, with D possibly being TRBD1 or TRBD2 (6 bases each). The germline V gene has CDR1 SGHTA and CDR2 FQGTGA. CDR3 size: 14 residues. V was shortened by 8 bases and J by 5 bases, with 15 bases between the two germline ends. CDR3 sequence (DNA): TGTGCCAGCGCAGAGCGGAGGGGGACCGGGGAGCTGTTTTTT. It yields the protein CASAERRGTGELFF.